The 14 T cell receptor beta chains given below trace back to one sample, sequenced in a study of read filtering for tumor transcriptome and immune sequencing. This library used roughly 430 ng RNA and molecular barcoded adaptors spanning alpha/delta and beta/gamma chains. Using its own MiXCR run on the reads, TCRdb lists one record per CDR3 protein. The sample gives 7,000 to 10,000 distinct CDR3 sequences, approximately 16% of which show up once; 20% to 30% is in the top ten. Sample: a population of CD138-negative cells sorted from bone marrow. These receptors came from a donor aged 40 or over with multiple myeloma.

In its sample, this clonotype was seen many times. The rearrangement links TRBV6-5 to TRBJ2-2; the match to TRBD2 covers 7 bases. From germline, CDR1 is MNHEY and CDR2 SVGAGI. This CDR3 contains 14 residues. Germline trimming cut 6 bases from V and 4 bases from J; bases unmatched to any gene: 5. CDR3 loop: CASRDSGGTGELFF. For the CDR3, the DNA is TGTGCCAGCAGAGACTCGGGGGGCACCGGGGAGCTGTTTTTT.

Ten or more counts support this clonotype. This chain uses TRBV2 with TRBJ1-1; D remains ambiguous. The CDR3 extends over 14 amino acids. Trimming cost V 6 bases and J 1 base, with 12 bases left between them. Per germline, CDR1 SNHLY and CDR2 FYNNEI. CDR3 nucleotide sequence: TGTGCCAGCAGCGAGTTGCGGGAGAACACTGAAGCTTTCTTT. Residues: CASSELRENTEAFF.

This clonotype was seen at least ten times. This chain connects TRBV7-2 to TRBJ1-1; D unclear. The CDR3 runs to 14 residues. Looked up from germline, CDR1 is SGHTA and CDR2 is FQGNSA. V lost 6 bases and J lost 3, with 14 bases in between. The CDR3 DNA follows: TGTGCCAGCAGACCGTCGGGTTTCGACACTGAAGCTTTCTTT. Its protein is CASRPSGFDTEAFF.

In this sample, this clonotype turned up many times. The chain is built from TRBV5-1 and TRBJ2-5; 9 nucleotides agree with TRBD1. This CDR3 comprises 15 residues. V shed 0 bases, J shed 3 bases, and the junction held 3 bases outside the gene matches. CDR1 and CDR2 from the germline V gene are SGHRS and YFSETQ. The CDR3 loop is CASSLEGTGKETQYF. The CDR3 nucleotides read TGCGCCAGCAGCTTGGAAGGGACAGGGAAAGAGACCCAGTACTTC.

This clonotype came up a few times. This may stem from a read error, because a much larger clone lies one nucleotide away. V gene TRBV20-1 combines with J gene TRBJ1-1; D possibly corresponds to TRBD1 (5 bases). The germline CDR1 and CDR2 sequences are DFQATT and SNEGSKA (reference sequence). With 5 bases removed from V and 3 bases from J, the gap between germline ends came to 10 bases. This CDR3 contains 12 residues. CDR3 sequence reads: CSAGQMDTEAFF. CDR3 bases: TGCAGTGCTGGACAAATGGACACTGAAGCTTTCTTT.

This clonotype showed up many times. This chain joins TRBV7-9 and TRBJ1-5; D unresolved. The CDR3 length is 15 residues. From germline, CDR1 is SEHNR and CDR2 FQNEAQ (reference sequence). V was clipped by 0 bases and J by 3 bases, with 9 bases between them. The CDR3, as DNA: TGTGCCAGCAGCTTAGCGGCGGGTACCAATCAGCCCCAGCATTTT. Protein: CASSLAAGTNQPQHF.

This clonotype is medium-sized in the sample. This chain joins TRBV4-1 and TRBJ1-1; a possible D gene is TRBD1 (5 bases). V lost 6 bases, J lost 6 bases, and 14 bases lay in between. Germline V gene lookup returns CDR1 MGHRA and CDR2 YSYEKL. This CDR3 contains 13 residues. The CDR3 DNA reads TGCGCCAGCAGAAAGGAGGGGAAGGCTGAAGCTTTCTTT. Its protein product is CASRKEGKAEAFF.

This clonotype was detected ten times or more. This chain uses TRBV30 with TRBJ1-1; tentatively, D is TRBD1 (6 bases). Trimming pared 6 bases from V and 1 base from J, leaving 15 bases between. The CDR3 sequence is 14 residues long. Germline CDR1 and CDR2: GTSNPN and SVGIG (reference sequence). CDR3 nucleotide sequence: TGTGCCTGCCGAGAGGGGGGCCGGAACACTGAAGCTTTCTTT. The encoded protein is CACREGGRNTEAFF.

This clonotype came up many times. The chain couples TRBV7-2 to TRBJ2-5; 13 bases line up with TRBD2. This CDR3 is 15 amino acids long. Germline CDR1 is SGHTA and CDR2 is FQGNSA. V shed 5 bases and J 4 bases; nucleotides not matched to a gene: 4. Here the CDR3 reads CASSPGLAGRETQYF. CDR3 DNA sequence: TGTGCCAGCAGCCCGGGACTAGCGGGAAGAGAGACCCAGTACTTC.

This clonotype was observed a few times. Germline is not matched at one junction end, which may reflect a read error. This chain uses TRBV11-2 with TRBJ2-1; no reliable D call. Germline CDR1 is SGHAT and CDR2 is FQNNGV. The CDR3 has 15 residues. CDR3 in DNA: TGTGCCGGCAGCTTGCAGTTTGGCAGTCTCAATGAGCAGTTCTTC. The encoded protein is CAGSLQFGSLNEQFF.

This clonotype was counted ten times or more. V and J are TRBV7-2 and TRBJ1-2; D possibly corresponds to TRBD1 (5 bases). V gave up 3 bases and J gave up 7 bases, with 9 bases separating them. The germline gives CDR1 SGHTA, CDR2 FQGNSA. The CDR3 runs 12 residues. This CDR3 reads CASSFRATGYTF. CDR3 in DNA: TGTGCCAGCAGCTTCAGGGCTACTGGCTACACCTTC.

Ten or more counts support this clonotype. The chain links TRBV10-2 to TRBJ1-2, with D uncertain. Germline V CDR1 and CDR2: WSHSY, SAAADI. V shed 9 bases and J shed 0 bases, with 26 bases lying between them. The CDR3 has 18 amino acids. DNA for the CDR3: TGCGCCAGTACGCAGATGGACCAGGCCTACCGAGCTAACTATGGCTACACCTTC. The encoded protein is CASTQMDQAYRANYGYTF.

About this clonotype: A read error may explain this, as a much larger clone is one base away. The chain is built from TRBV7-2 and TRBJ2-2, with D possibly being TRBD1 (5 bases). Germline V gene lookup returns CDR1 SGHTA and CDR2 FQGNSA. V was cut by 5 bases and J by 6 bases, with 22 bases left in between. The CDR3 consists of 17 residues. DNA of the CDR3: TGTGCCAGCAGCATTCTTCCCAGGGTCCTTTGGGCCGGGGAGCTGTTTTTT. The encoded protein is CASSILPRVLWAGELFF.

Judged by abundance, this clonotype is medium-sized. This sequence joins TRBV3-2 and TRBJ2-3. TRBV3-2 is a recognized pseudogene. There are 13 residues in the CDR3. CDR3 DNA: TGTGCCAGCAGTGAAACTCTAGAAGAGGCGCAGTATTTT. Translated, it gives CASSETLEEAQYF.